The 16 T cell receptor beta chains reported below all come from one sample, sequenced in a study of control samples from healthy donors and cancer patients (dated by TCRdb to 2018 to 2021). The library was obtained by the immunoSEQ multiplex PCR assay. TCRdb provides this immuneACCESS table in a form limited to in-frame rearrangements. Some clones are lacking; in checked studies, under half of them reflect an unresolved V gene, and why the rest are absent is not known. This sample gives under 70,000 clones in total; roughly 87% of them show up just once. About 14% of the sample belongs to the ten largest clones. The material sequenced was PBMCs. Every receptor here comes from a man between 60 and 75 years old with head and neck cancer.

The chain uses TRBV7-9 and TRBJ2-3; D gene unclear. CDR3 length: 12 residues. Trimming cost V 2 bases and J 4 bases, with 4 bases left between them. The V gene's germline CDR1 is SEHNR and CDR2 FQNEAQ (reference sequence). CDR3 sequence reads: CASSLTADTQYF. The CDR3 DNA is TGTGCCAGCAGCTTAACAGCAGATACGCAGTATTTT.

J is TRBJ1-2 and V is TRBV19; TRBD1 is a possible D gene (5 bases). This CDR3 region has 13 residues. CDR1 and CDR2 (germline): LNHDA, SQIVND (reference sequence). Trimming left V 3 bases short and J 3 bases short, with 8 bases between. The CDR3 sequence: CASSIGRDYGYTF. The CDR3 region has the DNA TGTGCCAGTAGTATTGGCAGGGACTATGGCTACACCTTC.

V and J are TRBV6-1 and TRBJ1-6; D uncertain. CDR1 and CDR2 from the germline V gene are MNHNS and SASEGT. The length of the CDR3 is 17 residues. Trimming removed 2 bases from V and 0 bases from J, with 11 bases in between. DNA for the CDR3: TGTGCCAGCAGTGAATTCAGCCTTAGCTCCTATAATTCACCCCTCCACTTT. It codes for CASSEFSLSSYNSPLHF.

V and J are TRBV30 and TRBJ1-1; D remains unclear. The V end lost 4 bases, the J end lost 1 base, and 13 bases lay between the germline ends. CDR3 length: 14 residues. Germline V lookup: CDR1 GTSNPN, CDR2 SVGIG (reference sequence). Here the CDR3 DNA reads TGTGCCTGGACGCCCCCCCGGACGAACACTGAAGCTTTCTTT. This sequence encodes CAWTPPRTNTEAFF.

DNA of the CDR3: TGTGCCATCAGGGACAGCGCGAACACCGGGGAGCTGTTTTTT. This translates into CAIRDSANTGELFF. The V and J genes are TRBV10-3 and TRBJ2-2, with a tentative D call TRBD1 (6 bases). The CDR3 sequence is 14 residues long. Between the trimmed V and J ends, which lost 6 bases and 0 bases, there was a span of 8 bases. Germline V gives CDR1 ENHRY, CDR2 SYGVKD.

V and J are TRBV9 and TRBJ2-2; TRBD1 might be the D (7 bases). The CDR3 extends over 17 amino acids. The V end was cut by 4 bases, the J end by 3 bases, with 19 bases between. Germline V gives CDR1 SGDLS, CDR2 YYNGEE. The CDR3 is CASSPLAGQPDTGELFF. CDR3 in DNA: TGTGCCAGCAGCCCTCTGGCGGGACAGCCAGACACCGGGGAGCTGTTTTTT.

For this clone: Other DNA variants within this sample encode the same CDR3. The chain carries TRBV19 and TRBJ1-2, with D possibly matching TRBD1 (5 bases). Looked up from germline, CDR1 is LNHDA and CDR2 is SQIVND (reference sequence). V was cut by 5 bases and J by 1 base, with 11 bases left in between. This CDR3 has 14 amino acids. CDR3 in amino acids: CASSDQGGNYGYTF. The CDR3 DNA sequence: TGTGCCAGTAGTGATCAGGGTGGTAACTATGGCTACACCTTC.

The rearrangement joins TRBV7-2 to TRBJ1-2, with TRBD1 matching over 7 bases. After removal of 4 bases from V and 7 bases from J, the junction contained 9 bases not matched to a gene. CDR1 SGHTA and CDR2 FQGNSA come from the germline V gene. The CDR3 length is 14 residues. DNA for the CDR3: TGTGCCAGCAGCTCAAACGACAGGGTCGCTGGCTACACCTTC. Translating gives CASSSNDRVAGYTF.

This chain connects TRBV18 to TRBJ1-2; 7 bases line up with TRBD1. Germline V gene lookup returns CDR1 KGHSH and CDR2 LQKENI. V was clipped by 5 bases and J by 3 bases; unmatched bases: 3. This CDR3 contains 13 residues. The CDR3 protein is CASSYGQDYGYTF. Here the CDR3 DNA reads TGTGCCAGCTCATACGGACAGGACTATGGCTACACCTTC.

The V gene is TRBV29-1, the J gene TRBJ2-7; 7 bases are shared with TRBD1. V was pared by 6 bases and J by 0 bases, with 5 bases of the junction left unmatched. The CDR3 runs 13 residues. Germline V gene data show CDR1 as SQVTM and CDR2 as ANQGSEA. CDR3 bases: TGCAGCGTCGCCGGGACAGCCTCCTACGAGCAGTACTTC. It codes for CSVAGTASYEQYF.

The chain has TRBV5-1 and TRBJ1-2; D remains unclear. Germline CDR1 reads SGHRS; CDR2 reads YFSETQ. Trimming shortened V by 0 bases and J by 8 bases, and 14 bases separated the two germline ends. The CDR3 is 14 residues long. The chain's CDR3 is CASSLGLGSGGYTF. The CDR3 region has the DNA TGCGCCAGCAGCTTGGGACTGGGGTCTGGGGGCTACACCTTC. Variable domain in full (rest from reference TRBV5-1 and TRBJ1-2): KAGVTQTPRYLIKTRGQQVTLSCSPISGHRSVSWYQQTPGQGLQFLFEYFSETQRNKGNFPGRFSGRQFSNSRSEMNVSTLELGDSALYLCASSLGLGSGGYTFGSGTRLTVV.

Concerning this clone itself: The same CDR3 is also encoded by other DNA sequences in this sample. The chain has TRBV7-2 and TRBJ2-1; D is uncertain. Per germline, CDR1 SGHTA and CDR2 FQGNSA. Trimming removed 5 bases at V and 0 bases at J, with 11 bases between. CDR3 length: 15 residues. The DNA for the CDR3 is TGTGCCAGCAGCCTACTTACTAACTCCTACAATGAGCAGTTCTTC. It translates to CASSLLTNSYNEQFF.

The chain combines TRBV28 with TRBJ2-3, with 10 bases lining up with TRBD1. Germline V gives CDR1 MDHEN, CDR2 SYDVKM. The V segment lost 5 bases and the J segment 4 bases; nucleotides outside the gene matches: 12. CDR3 length equals 17 residues. CDR3: CASSPKDGTGAPDTQYF. In DNA, the CDR3 is TGTGCCAGCAGTCCGAAAGACGGGACAGGGGCCCCAGATACGCAGTATTTT.

This clone occurred a few times. The CDR3 DNA reads as TGTGCCACCAGCAGAGATCGGGGCTACGAGCAGTACTTC. Its protein product is CATSRDRGYEQYF. The rearrangement links TRBV15 to TRBJ2-7; D is possibly TRBD2 (5 bases). The germline V and J ends were trimmed by 0 bases and 3 bases, with 6 bases remaining between them. Germline CDR1 reads LNHNV; CDR2 reads YYDKDF (reference sequence). The CDR3 spans 13 residues.

The chain links TRBV7-4 to TRBJ2-5; the D is unclear. Looked up from germline, CDR1 is SGHVT and CDR2 is SQSDAQ. This CDR3 is built from 12 residues. Deletions cut 1 base from V and 4 bases from J, with 4 bases between. The CDR3 here is CASSLVGETQYF. The CDR3 DNA reads TGTGCCAGCAGCTTAGTAGGAGAGACCCAGTACTTC.

CDR3 sequence reads: CASIGGLGNQPQHF. CDR3 coding DNA: TGTGCCAGCATCGGGGGTTTGGGCAATCAGCCCCAGCATTTT. The chain couples TRBV28 to TRBJ1-5; tentatively, D is TRBD1 (5 bases). The CDR3 is made up of 14 amino acids. The germline gives CDR1 MDHEN, CDR2 SYDVKM. Trimming removed 7 bases from V and 2 bases from J, with 12 bases in between.